The 19 T cell receptor beta chains below were found in one sample sequenced in a study of radiation and T cells in renal cell carcinoma. Documented time point: baseline pretreatment blood. Sample treatment: 15 Gy SBRT to primary tumor, nephrectomy 4 weeks later. The table came from immunoSEQ multiplex PCR; TCRdb's copy has only in-frame clones and leaves some out. The profile shows around 140,000 clones, 75% to 90% of them singletons. Sequenced here: blood, sampled from a patient whose treatment included radiotherapy and nephrectomy. These receptors originate from a woman aged 50 to 60 with renal cell carcinoma.

This chain uses TRBV5-3 with TRBJ2-5, with D possibly being TRBD2 (5 bases). TRBV5-3 is reported as an ORF; its role is uncertain. The CDR3 is 13 residues long. V lost 3 bases and J 4 bases, leaving 10 bases between the germline ends. The CDR3 sequence: CARSWETLETQYF. The CDR3 DNA reads as TGTGCCAGAAGCTGGGAGACCCTAGAGACCCAGTACTTC.

The chain employs TRBV7-2 and TRBJ2-3; no clear D. V was trimmed by 8 bases and J by 6 bases, leaving 12 bases between them. The V gene's germline CDR1 is SGHTA and CDR2 FQGNSA. This CDR3 is built from 12 residues. In DNA form, the CDR3 reads TGTGCCAGCCGCAAAGGTGTCGATACGCAGTATTTT. Translated: CASRKGVDTQYF.

This clone came up a few times. The chain links TRBV7-2 to TRBJ1-1; D not resolved. V was cut by 5 bases and J by 0 bases, with 10 bases left in between. Germline V CDR1 and CDR2: SGHTA, FQGNSA. The CDR3 runs to 14 residues. The chain's CDR3 is CASSVPSVNTEAFF. CDR3 DNA sequence: TGTGCCAGCAGCGTGCCGAGCGTGAACACTGAAGCTTTCTTT. The complete variable domain, with remaining parts taken from reference TRBV7-2 and TRBJ1-1, reads GAGVSQSPSNKVTEKGKDVELRCDPISGHTALYWYRQSLGQGLEFLIYFQGNSAPDKSGLPSDRFSAERTGGSVSTLTIQRTQQEDSAVYLCASSVPSVNTEAFFGQGTRLTVV.

The chain recombines TRBV5-1 with TRBJ2-7, with D perhaps TRBD2 (6 bases). In germline, CDR1 is SGHRS, CDR2 YFSETQ. The CDR3 spans 16 residues. Deletions cut 0 bases from V and 0 bases from J, with 13 bases between. As DNA, the CDR3 is TGCGCCAGCAGCTTGGTTCCAGCGGGCATCTCCTACGAGCAGTACTTC. Protein: CASSLVPAGISYEQYF. Full variable domain (rest looked up from reference TRBV5-1 and TRBJ2-7): KAGVTQTPRYLIKTRGQQVTLSCSPISGHRSVSWYQQTPGQGLQFLFEYFSETQRNKGNFPGRFSGRQFSNSRSEMNVSTLELGDSALYLCASSLVPAGISYEQYFGPGTRLTVT.

The chain carries TRBV7-8 and TRBJ2-3; D is possibly TRBD2 (7 bases). The CDR3 is made up of 14 amino acids. With 6 bases removed from V and 5 bases from J, the gap between germline ends came to 15 bases. Germline V gene sequence: CDR1 SGHVS, CDR2 FQNEAQ. In DNA, the CDR3 is TGTGCCAGCAGGATCGAGGGGGGGGAAGATACGCAGTATTTT. Protein product: CASRIEGGEDTQYF.

The sample holds a few counts of this clone. This chain connects TRBV7-9 to TRBJ1-4, with TRBD1 as a possible D gene (5 bases). The CDR3 has 15 amino acids. Trimming left V 5 bases short and J 8 bases short, with 18 bases between. Germline CDR1 SEHNR, CDR2 FQNEAQ (reference sequence). The DNA of the CDR3 is TGTGCCAGCAGCATCTCAGGGAAGGGTAACGAAAAACTGTTTTTT. Translating gives CASSISGKGNEKLFF. The variable domain in full, completed from reference TRBV7-9 and TRBJ1-4, reads DTGVSQNPRHKITKRGQNVTFRCDPISEHNRLYWYRQTLGQGPEFLTYFQNEAQLEKSRLLSDRFSAERPKGSFSTLEIQRTEQGDSAMYLCASSISGKGNEKLFFGSGTQLSVL.

The chain links TRBV7-3 to TRBJ2-5, with D possibly TRBD2 on 5 matching bases. The germline CDR1 and CDR2 sequences are SGHTA and FQGTGA. The CDR3 contains 14 residues. V lost 4 bases and J 1 base, leaving 10 bases between the germline ends. This chain's CDR3 is CASSWAGPQETQYF. The CDR3 DNA sequence: TGTGCCAGCAGCTGGGCGGGTCCCCAAGAGACCCAGTACTTC. Combining the CDR3 with reference TRBV7-3 and TRBJ2-5 gives the whole variable domain GAGVSQTPSNKVTEKGKYVELRCDPISGHTALYWYRQSLGQGPEFLIYFQGTGAADDSGLPNDRFFAVRPEGSVSTLKIQRTERGDSAVYLCASSWAGPQETQYFGPGTRLLVL.

This clone was detected once. The CDR3 spells CASSDDLSYEQYF. DNA for the CDR3: TGTGCCAGCAGTGACGACCTATCCTACGAGCAGTACTTC. The genes are TRBV25-1 and TRBJ2-7, with D uncertain. The CDR3 contains 13 residues. The V end was cut by 3 bases, the J end by 1 base, with 7 bases between. The V gene's germline CDR1 is MGHDK and CDR2 SYGVNS.

This rearrangement joins TRBV6-5 to TRBJ1-5, with 8 bases identical to TRBD1. The CDR3 has 15 residues. Trimming took 6 bases from V and 2 from J; bases not matched to a gene: 6. Germline V gene data show CDR1 as MNHEY and CDR2 as SVGAGI. CDR3 DNA sequence: TGTGCCAGCAGCCCGGACAGGGTGCGCAATCAGCCCCAGCATTTT. This translates into CASSPDRVRNQPQHF.

The chain recombines TRBV27 with TRBJ2-1; the match to TRBD1 covers 10 bases. Per the germline V gene, CDR1 is MNHEY and CDR2 is SMNVEV (reference sequence). J lost 4 bases, V lost 2 bases, and 5 bases had no gene match. The CDR3 covers 16 residues. Here the CDR3 DNA reads TGTGCCAGCAGTTTAACTGGGGACAGGGGATACAATGAGCAGTTCTTC. This translates into CASSLTGDRGYNEQFF.

The chain couples TRBV9 to TRBJ1-4, with 7 bases lining up with TRBD1. The CDR3 is 15 amino acids. Germline CDR1 reads SGDLS; CDR2 reads YYNGEE. Losses at the gene ends were 4 bases for V and 5 bases for J; bases not matched to a gene: 8. In nucleotides, the CDR3 is TGTGCCAGCAGCCCAGGGGGGGGAGCGAATGAAAAACTGTTTTTT. Translation gives CASSPGGGANEKLFF.

This clone has just one count. This chain joins TRBV7-9 and TRBJ2-1; TRBD2 is a possible D gene (6 bases). V was clipped by 3 bases and J by 4 bases, with 16 bases between them. The length of the CDR3 is 16 residues. From germline, CDR1 is SEHNR and CDR2 FQNEAQ (reference sequence). CDR3 loop: CASSFGAGNGYNEQFF. In DNA, the CDR3 is TGTGCCAGCAGCTTTGGGGCGGGAAACGGTTACAATGAGCAGTTCTTC.

CDR3 amino acids: CASSQDGGSYEQYF. DNA of the CDR3: TGTGCCAGTAGTCAGGACGGAGGCTCGTACGAGCAGTACTTC. The chain employs TRBV19 and TRBJ2-7, with D possibly TRBD2 on 5 matching bases. CDR1 and CDR2 (germline): LNHDA, SQIVND (reference sequence). This CDR3 region has 14 residues. V lost 5 bases and J 4 bases, leaving 15 bases between the germline ends.

This clone was found a few times. The rearrangement links TRBV30 to TRBJ1-1; no firm D call. CDR1 is GTSNPN, CDR2 SVGIG, per germline (reference sequence). The CDR3 is 13 amino acids. Deletions cut 4 bases from V and 0 bases from J, with 9 bases between. DNA for the CDR3: TGTGCCTGGACCGAAAGGCTGAACACTGAAGCTTTCTTT. Residues: CAWTERLNTEAFF.

J is TRBJ2-7 and V is TRBV5-1; no reliable D call. Germline V lookup: CDR1 SGHRS, CDR2 YFSETQ. The length of the CDR3 is 14 residues. The ends were cut back, 2 bases at V and 3 bases at J, with 12 bases in the middle. DNA of the CDR3: TGCGCCAGCAGCTTCACTCGCAGGATCTACGAGCAGTACTTC. It is translated as CASSFTRRIYEQYF.

The chain combines TRBV10-1 with TRBJ1-5; D not resolved. The CDR3 extends over 12 amino acids. Per the germline V gene, CDR1 is WNHNN and CDR2 is SYGVQD (reference sequence). The V end lost 0 bases, the J end lost 4 bases, and 1 base lay between the germline ends. CDR3 protein: CASSESNQPQHF. DNA of the CDR3: TGCGCCAGCAGTGAGTCGAATCAGCCCCAGCATTTT.

This clone was detected only once. This chain links TRBV29-1 with TRBJ1-3; no clear D. Per germline, CDR1 SQVTM and CDR2 ANQGSEA. The V gene lost 3 bases and the J gene lost 2 bases, with 8 bases spanning the gap. The CDR3 loop spans 13 amino acids. The CDR3 spells CSVDEQAGNTIYF. The CDR3 nucleotides are TGCAGCGTTGACGAACAAGCTGGAAACACCATATATTTT. Full variable domain (outside the CDR3, taken from reference TRBV29-1 and TRBJ1-3): SAVISQKPSRDICQRGTSLTIQCQVDSQVTMMFWYRQQPGQSLTLIATANQGSEATYESGFVIDKFPISRPNLTFSTLTVSNMSPEDSSIYLCSVDEQAGNTIYFGEGSWLTVV.

CDR3 loop: CAWEIGGNTIYF. The CDR3 DNA reads as TGTGCCTGGGAAATAGGTGGAAACACCATATATTTT. The genes are TRBV30 and TRBJ1-3; D is unresolved. Germline V CDR1 and CDR2: GTSNPN, SVGIG (reference sequence). The V gene lost 5 bases and the J gene lost 3 bases, with 8 bases spanning the gap. This CDR3 has 12 residues.

The chain employs TRBV5-6 and TRBJ1-2, with D possibly TRBD1 on 5 matching bases. This CDR3 has 14 amino acids. The ends were cut back, 4 bases at V and 3 bases at J, with 13 bases in the middle. Germline CDR1 is SGHDT and CDR2 is YYEEEE. CDR3 amino acids: CASSPGRGHYGYTF. DNA for the CDR3: TGTGCCAGCAGCCCCGGGAGGGGCCACTATGGCTACACCTTC.